This entry lists 20 T cell receptor beta chains sequenced from one sample in a study of response to subunit inactivated influenza vaccine. TCRdb reanalysed the RT-PCR reads using MiXCR and keeps one entry per CDR3 protein. The profile shows 160,000 or so distinct CDR3 sequences, approximately 10% of them singletons. The specimen comprised non-naive T cells sorted from PBMCs, sampled 45 days after vaccination. These receptor sequences come from a man aged 50-59 years who received an inactivated influenza vaccine.

The chain employs TRBV5-1 and TRBJ2-2; 9 bases align to TRBD1. CDR3 length: 15 amino acids. Germline V CDR1 and CDR2: SGHRS, YFSETQ. The V segment lost 4 bases and the J segment 7 bases; nucleotides outside the gene matches: 8. CDR3 DNA sequence: TGCGCCAGCAGCCAAAAGGGACAGGGCGGCGGGGAGCTGTTTTTT. It encodes CASSQKGQGGGELFF.

This clonotype was observed many times. The V gene is TRBV2, the J gene TRBJ2-2; D is uncertain. CDR3 length equals 13 residues. The V end lost 6 bases, the J end lost 4 bases, and 9 bases lay between the germline ends. In germline, CDR1 is SNHLY, CDR2 FYNNEI. CDR3 amino acids: CASSIEGTGELFF. DNA for the CDR3: TGTGCCAGCAGCATAGAAGGCACCGGGGAGCTGTTTTTT.

The genes are TRBV5-5 and TRBJ1-1; a possible D gene is TRBD1 (6 bases). The CDR3 spans 15 residues. V lost 0 bases to trimming and J lost 6 bases, with 15 bases between them. Germline V gene lookup returns CDR1 SGHKS and CDR2 YYEKEE (reference sequence). The CDR3 loop reads CASSLVGGARSEAFF. In nucleotides, the CDR3 is TGTGCCAGCAGCTTGGTTGGGGGGGCGCGGTCTGAAGCTTTCTTT. The full variable domain, rest sourced from reference TRBV5-5 and TRBJ1-1, is DAGVTQSPTHLIKTRGQQVTLRCSPISGHKSVSWYQQVLGQGPQFIFQYYEKEERGRGNFPDRFSARQFPNYSSELNVNALLLGDSALYLCASSLVGGARSEAFFGQGTRLTVV.

A note on this clonotype: One end of the junction is discordant with germline, which a read error may explain. The V call is TRBV28, the J call TRBJ2-1; D not certain. The CDR3 extends over 15 amino acids. Germline values: CDR1 MDHEN, CDR2 SYDVKM. CDR3 protein: CSSSLRLHSYNEQFF. CDR3 sequence (DNA): TGTTCCAGCAGTTTAAGGTTACATTCCTACAATGAGCAGTTCTTC. Using reference TRBV28 and TRBJ2-1 for the parts outside the CDR3, the full variable domain is DVKVTQSSRYLVKRTGEKVFLECVQDMDHENMFWYRQDPGLGLRLIYFSYDVKMKEKGDIPEGYSVSREKKERFSLILESASTNQTSMYLCSSSLRLHSYNEQFFGPGTRLTVL.

The V gene is TRBV15, the J gene TRBJ1-1; TRBD1 might be the D (6 bases). CDR3 length: 15 amino acids. Germline V lookup: CDR1 LNHNV, CDR2 YYDKDF (reference sequence). V shed 3 bases and J shed 3 bases, with 14 bases lying between them. The CDR3 nucleotides read TGTGCCACCAGCAGTGGGGGCAGGTTAGACACTGAAGCTTTCTTT. It encodes CATSSGGRLDTEAFF. The whole variable domain, remainder taken from reference TRBV15 and TRBJ1-1, is DAMVIQNPRYQVTQFGKPVTLSCSQTLNHNVMYWYQQKSSQAPKLLFHYYDKDFNNEADTPDNFQSRRPNTSFCFLDIRSPGLGDTAMYLCATSSGGRLDTEAFFGQGTRLTVV.

V gene TRBV9 combines with J gene TRBJ2-3; TRBD1 agrees at 7 bases. Looked up from germline, CDR1 is SGDLS and CDR2 is YYNGEE. The CDR3 runs to 15 residues. V dropped 5 bases and J dropped 5; count of bases not matched to a gene: 11. The CDR3 region has the DNA TGTGCCAGCAGTTCAGACAGGGCAAGAAGAGATACGCAGTATTTT. It translates to CASSSDRARRDTQYF.

This clonotype was counted between two and nine times. The chain combines TRBV15 with TRBJ1-2, with unresolved D. Trimming removed 4 bases at V and 10 bases at J, with 16 bases between. Germline CDR1 and CDR2: LNHNV and YYDKDF (reference sequence). CDR3 length: 13 residues. The chain's CDR3 is CATSIPVGEDYTF. The CDR3, as DNA: TGTGCCACCAGCATCCCGGTCGGGGAAGACTACACCTTC. Complete variable domain (other parts from reference TRBV15 and TRBJ1-2): DAMVIQNPRYQVTQFGKPVTLSCSQTLNHNVMYWYQQKSSQAPKLLFHYYDKDFNNEADTPDNFQSRRPNTSFCFLDIRSPGLGDTAMYLCATSIPVGEDYTFGSGTRLTVV.

V is TRBV24-1 and J is TRBJ2-3; the D gene is possibly TRBD2 (6 bases). Looked up from germline, CDR1 is KGHDR and CDR2 is SFDVKD. The CDR3 runs to 13 residues. Trimming removed 2 bases at V and 11 bases at J, with 13 bases between. CDR3 in amino acids: CATSDSLAGWQYF. The CDR3 region has the DNA TGTGCCACCAGTGATTCTCTGGCGGGATGGCAGTATTTT.

The V gene is TRBV2, the J gene TRBJ1-2; the D is unclear. Trimming stripped 5 bases from V and 6 bases from J, with 13 bases between. The CDR3 loop spans 13 amino acids. Per the germline V gene, CDR1 is SNHLY and CDR2 is FYNNEI. As DNA, the CDR3 is TGTGCCAGCAGTTGGACGGGAGGGCATGGCTACACCTTC. It encodes CASSWTGGHGYTF.

This chain links TRBV20-1 with TRBJ2-1, with D possibly TRBD2 on 5 matching bases. The germline CDR1 and CDR2 sequences are DFQATT and SNEGSKA (reference sequence). The V gene lost 0 bases and the J gene lost 5 bases, with 20 bases spanning the gap. The CDR3 consists of 17 residues. The CDR3 reads CSARDLLTTSTDNEQFF. CDR3 sequence (DNA): TGCAGTGCTAGAGATCTCTTGACTACGTCAACGGACAATGAGCAGTTCTTC.

This clonotype was detected only a few times. The chain couples TRBV7-9 to TRBJ2-7; TRBD1 matches at 12 bases. Germline CDR1 and CDR2: SEHNR and FQNEAQ (reference sequence). The trim removed 4 bases at V and 6 bases at J, leaving 4 bases unmatched. The CDR3 runs to 14 residues. The CDR3 spells CASSSGTGGLEQYF. The DNA for the CDR3 is TGTGCCAGCAGCTCCGGGACAGGGGGCCTCGAGCAGTACTTC.

This clonotype has a handful of counts. V gene TRBV5-1 combines with J gene TRBJ1-1; D not certain. This CDR3 has 13 residues. Deletions cut 5 bases from V and 7 bases from J, with 15 bases between. CDR1 and CDR2 from the germline V gene are SGHRS and YFSETQ. This chain's CDR3 is CASRNIGGIEAFF. CDR3 nucleotide sequence: TGCGCCAGCAGAAACATCGGAGGGATTGAAGCTTTCTTT.

The V and J genes are TRBV6-5 and TRBJ1-2; 8 bases line up with TRBD1. The CDR3 consists of 17 residues. Losses at the gene ends were 0 bases for V and 1 base for J; bases not matched to a gene: 7. CDR1 and CDR2 (germline): MNHEY, SVGAGI. Here the CDR3 DNA reads TGTGCCAGCAGTTACTCGCCAGGGGGCTTGGATAACTATGGCTACACCTTC. It translates to CASSYSPGGLDNYGYTF.

The chain combines TRBV7-2 with TRBJ2-5; tentative D call: TRBD2 (5 bases). Germline-derived CDR1 and CDR2 are SGHTA and FQGNSA. The CDR3 is 16 residues long. The V end was cut by 6 bases, the J end by 3 bases, with 20 bases between. CDR3 in DNA: TGTGCCAGCAGTTCTCAACCCAGTTTCGGGAAAGAGACCCAGTACTTC. It translates to CASSSQPSFGKETQYF.

This clonotype turned up a few times. This rearrangement joins TRBV5-5 to TRBJ2-7, with TRBD1 matching over 8 bases. In germline, CDR1 is SGHKS, CDR2 YYEKEE (reference sequence). The CDR3 runs to 15 residues. Trimming took 4 bases from V and 0 from J; bases not matched to a gene: 6. CDR3 protein: CASSERTGYSYEQYF. The CDR3 nucleotides read TGTGCCAGCAGCGAAAGGACAGGGTACTCCTACGAGCAGTACTTC.

This clonotype was counted at least ten times. The V gene is TRBV7-2, the J gene TRBJ2-1; D unresolved. V was clipped by 7 bases and J by 10 bases, with 20 bases between them. The CDR3 has 14 amino acids. Germline V gene sequence: CDR1 SGHTA, CDR2 FQGNSA. In DNA form, the CDR3 reads TGTGCCAGCACCAAAGCCGGGCCGCCGACGGAGCAGTTCTTC. Translated: CASTKAGPPTEQFF.

This clonotype was observed a few times. The rearrangement joins TRBV6-1 to TRBJ2-2; the D gene could be TRBD1 or TRBD2 (5 bases each). Germline V CDR1 and CDR2: MNHNS, SASEGT. This CDR3 contains 16 residues. V was clipped by 5 bases and J by 0 bases, with 13 bases between them. CDR3 sequence: CASSRGPLANTGELFF. As DNA, the CDR3 is TGTGCCAGCAGTCGGGGACCGCTCGCGAACACCGGGGAGCTGTTTTTT.

The genes are TRBV15 and TRBJ2-3; 11 bases agree with TRBD2. Germline assignment: CDR1 LNHNV and CDR2 YYDKDF (reference sequence). V lost 1 base to trimming and J lost 6 bases; unmatched junction nucleotides: 6. The CDR3 sequence is 16 residues long. The DNA for the CDR3 is TGTGCCACCAGCAGAGGTAGCGGGGGGGCCGGGGATACGCAGTATTTT. Protein product: CATSRGSGGAGDTQYF. The full variable domain, with the rest looked up from reference TRBV15 and TRBJ2-3, is DAMVIQNPRYQVTQFGKPVTLSCSQTLNHNVMYWYQQKSSQAPKLLFHYYDKDFNNEADTPDNFQSRRPNTSFCFLDIRSPGLGDTAMYLCATSRGSGGAGDTQYFGPGTRLTVL.

The rearrangement uses TRBV6-2 or TRBV6-3 and TRBJ2-2, with 7 nucleotides matching TRBD1. The CDR3 has 15 residues. V was pared by 6 bases and J by 4 bases, with 8 bases of the junction left unmatched. The V gene's germline CDR1 is MNHEY and CDR2 SVGEGT. The CDR3 nucleotides read TGTGCCAGCAGCTCATTGGCAGGGGGCACCGGGGAGCTGTTTTTT. The encoded protein is CASSSLAGGTGELFF.

This clonotype appeared a few times. This chain connects TRBV7-2 to TRBJ2-2, with 13 bases matching TRBD2. CDR3 length: 16 residues. J was trimmed by 5 bases and V by 5 bases; bases with no gene match: 5. CDR1 SGHTA and CDR2 FQGNSA come from the germline V gene. This chain's CDR3 is CASSGLAGAWTGELFF. CDR3 nucleotide sequence: TGTGCCAGCAGCGGACTAGCGGGAGCCTGGACCGGGGAGCTGTTTTTT.